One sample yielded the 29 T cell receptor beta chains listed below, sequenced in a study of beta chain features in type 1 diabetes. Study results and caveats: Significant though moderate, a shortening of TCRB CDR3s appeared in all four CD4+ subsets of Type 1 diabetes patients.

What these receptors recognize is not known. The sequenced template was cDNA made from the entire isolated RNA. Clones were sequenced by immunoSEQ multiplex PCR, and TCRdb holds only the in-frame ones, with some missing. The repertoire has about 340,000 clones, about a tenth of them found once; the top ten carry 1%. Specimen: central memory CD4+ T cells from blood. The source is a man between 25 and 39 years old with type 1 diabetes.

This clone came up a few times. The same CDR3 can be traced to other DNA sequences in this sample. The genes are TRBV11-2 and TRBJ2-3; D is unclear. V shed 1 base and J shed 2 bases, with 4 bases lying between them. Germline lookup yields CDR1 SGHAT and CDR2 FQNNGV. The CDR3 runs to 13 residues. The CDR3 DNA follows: TGTGCCAGCAGCTTAGGCCTCACAGATACGCAGTATTTT. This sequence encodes CASSLGLTDTQYF. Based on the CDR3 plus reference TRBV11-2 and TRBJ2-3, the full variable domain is EAGVAQSPRYKIIEKRQSVAFWCNPISGHATLYWYQQILGQGPKLLIQFQNNGVVDDSQLPKDRFSAERLKGVDSTLKIQPAKLEDSAVYLCASSLGLTDTQYFGPGTRLTVL.

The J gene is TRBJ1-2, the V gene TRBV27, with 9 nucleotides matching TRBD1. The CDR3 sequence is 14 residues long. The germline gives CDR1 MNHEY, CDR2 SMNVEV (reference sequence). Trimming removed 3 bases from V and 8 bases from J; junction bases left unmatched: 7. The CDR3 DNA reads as TGTGCCAGCAGTTTCAGGACAGGGGAAGGCGGCTACACCTTC. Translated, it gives CASSFRTGEGGYTF.

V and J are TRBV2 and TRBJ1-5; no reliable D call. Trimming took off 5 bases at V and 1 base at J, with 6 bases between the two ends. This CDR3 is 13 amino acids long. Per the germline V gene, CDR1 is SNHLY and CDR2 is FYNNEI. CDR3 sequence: CASSYDSNQPQHF. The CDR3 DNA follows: TGTGCCAGCAGTTATGACAGCAATCAGCCCCAGCATTTT.

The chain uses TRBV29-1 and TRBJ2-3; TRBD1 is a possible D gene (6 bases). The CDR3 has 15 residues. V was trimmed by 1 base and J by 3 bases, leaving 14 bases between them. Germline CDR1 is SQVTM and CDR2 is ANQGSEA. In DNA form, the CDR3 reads TGCAGCGTTGAAGGTTTCAGGGGATCTACAGATACGCAGTATTTT. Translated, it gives CSVEGFRGSTDTQYF.

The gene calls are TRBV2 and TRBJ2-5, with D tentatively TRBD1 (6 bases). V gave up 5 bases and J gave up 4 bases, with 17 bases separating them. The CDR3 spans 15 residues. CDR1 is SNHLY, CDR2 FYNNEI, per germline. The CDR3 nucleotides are TGTGCCAGCAGTCTCCAGGGAACAGGGTCAGAGACCCAGTACTTC. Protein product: CASSLQGTGSETQYF.

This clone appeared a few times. CDR3 sequence: CASSYPGGYEQYF. DNA of the CDR3: TGTGCCAGCAGTTACCCGGGGGGCTACGAGCAGTACTTC. V usage is TRBV6-5 and J usage is TRBJ2-7, with 7 bases lining up with TRBD2. V trimming: 2 bases; J trimming: 3 bases; junction bases outside the gene matches: 1. The CDR3 runs to 13 residues. Per the germline V gene, CDR1 is MNHEY and CDR2 is SVGAGI.

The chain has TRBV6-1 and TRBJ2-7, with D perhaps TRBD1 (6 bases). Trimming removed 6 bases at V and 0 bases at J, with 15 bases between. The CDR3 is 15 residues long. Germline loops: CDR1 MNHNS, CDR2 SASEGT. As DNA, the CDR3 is TGTGCCAGCAGGGGGACAAGCGCAAACTCCTACGAGCAGTACTTC. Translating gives CASRGTSANSYEQYF.

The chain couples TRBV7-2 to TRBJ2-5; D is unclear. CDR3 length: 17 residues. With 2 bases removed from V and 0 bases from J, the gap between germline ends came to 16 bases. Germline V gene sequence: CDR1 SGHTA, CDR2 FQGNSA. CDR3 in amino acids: CASSLNGLGSHQETQYF. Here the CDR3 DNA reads TGTGCCAGCAGCTTAAATGGGTTAGGGTCCCACCAAGAGACCCAGTACTTC. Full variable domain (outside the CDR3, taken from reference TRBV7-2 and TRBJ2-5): GAGVSQSPSNKVTEKGKDVELRCDPISGHTALYWYRQSLGQGLEFLIYFQGNSAPDKSGLPSDRFSAERTGGSVSTLTIQRTQQEDSAVYLCASSLNGLGSHQETQYFGPGTRLLVL.

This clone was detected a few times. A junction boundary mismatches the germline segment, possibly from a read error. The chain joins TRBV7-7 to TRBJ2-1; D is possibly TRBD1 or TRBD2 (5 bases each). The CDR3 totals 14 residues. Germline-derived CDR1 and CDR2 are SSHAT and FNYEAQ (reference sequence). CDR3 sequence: CASSLGEPGSEQFF. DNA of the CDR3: TGTGCTAGCAGCTTAGGGGAGCCGGGGAGTGAGCAGTTCTTC.

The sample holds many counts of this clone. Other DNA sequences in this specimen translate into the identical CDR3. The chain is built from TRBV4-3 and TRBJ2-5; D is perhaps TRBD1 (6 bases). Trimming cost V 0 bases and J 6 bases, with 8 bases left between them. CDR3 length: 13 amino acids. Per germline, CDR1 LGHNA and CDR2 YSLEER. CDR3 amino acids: CASSQDRGQTQYF. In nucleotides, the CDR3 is TGCGCCAGCAGCCAAGACAGGGGACAGACCCAGTACTTC.

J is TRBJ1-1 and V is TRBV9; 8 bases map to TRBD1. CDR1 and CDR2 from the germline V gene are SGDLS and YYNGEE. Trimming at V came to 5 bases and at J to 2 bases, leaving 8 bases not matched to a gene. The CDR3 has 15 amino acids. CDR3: CASSFIGQGNTEAFF. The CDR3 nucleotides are TGTGCCAGCAGTTTTATTGGACAGGGAAACACTGAAGCTTTCTTT.

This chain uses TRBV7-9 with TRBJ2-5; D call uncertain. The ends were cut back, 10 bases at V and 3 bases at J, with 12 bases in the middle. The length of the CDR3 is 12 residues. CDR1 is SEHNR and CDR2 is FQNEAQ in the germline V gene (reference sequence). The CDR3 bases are TGTGCCACTTCAAGGATTAAAGAGACCCAGTACTTC. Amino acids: CATSRIKETQYF.

The CDR3 spells CASSGIGSRYNEQFF. The CDR3 DNA reads as TGTGCCAGCAGTGGGATAGGGAGCCGGTACAATGAGCAGTTCTTC. V and J are TRBV28 and TRBJ2-1, with D perhaps matching TRBD2 (5 bases). Germline V gene data show CDR1 as MDHEN and CDR2 as SYDVKM. The CDR3 spans 15 residues. V lost 5 bases to trimming and J lost 4 bases, with 15 bases between them.

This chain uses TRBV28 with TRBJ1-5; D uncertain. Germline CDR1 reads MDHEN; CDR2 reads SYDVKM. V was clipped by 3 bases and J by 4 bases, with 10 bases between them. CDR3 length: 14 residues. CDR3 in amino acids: CASSFLQSNQPQHF. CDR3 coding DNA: TGTGCCAGCAGTTTCTTACAGAGTAATCAGCCCCAGCATTTT.

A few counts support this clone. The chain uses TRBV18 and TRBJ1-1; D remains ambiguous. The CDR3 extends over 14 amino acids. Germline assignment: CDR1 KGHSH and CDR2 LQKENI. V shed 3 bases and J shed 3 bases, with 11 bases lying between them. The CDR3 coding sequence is TGTGCCAGCTCACCGACCGTAAGGGACACTGAAGCTTTCTTT. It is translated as CASSPTVRDTEAFF. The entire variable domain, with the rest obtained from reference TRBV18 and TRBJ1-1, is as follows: NAGVMQNPRHLVRRRGQEARLRCSPMKGHSHVYWYRQLPEEGLKFMVYLQKENIIDESGMPKERFSAEFPKEGPSILRIQQVVRGDSAAYFCASSPTVRDTEAFFGQGTRLTVV.

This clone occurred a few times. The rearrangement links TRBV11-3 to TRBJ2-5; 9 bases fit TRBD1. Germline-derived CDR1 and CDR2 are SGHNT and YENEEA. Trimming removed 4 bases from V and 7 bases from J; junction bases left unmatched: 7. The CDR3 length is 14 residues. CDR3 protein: CASSSGGQGGTQYF. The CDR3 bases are TGTGCCAGCAGCTCAGGGGGACAGGGAGGGACCCAGTACTTC.

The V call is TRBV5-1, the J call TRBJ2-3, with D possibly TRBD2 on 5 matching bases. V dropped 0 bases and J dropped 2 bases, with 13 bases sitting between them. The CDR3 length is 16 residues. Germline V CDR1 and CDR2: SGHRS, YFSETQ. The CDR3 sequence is CASSLVGSGVTDTQYF. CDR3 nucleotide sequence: TGCGCCAGCAGCTTGGTTGGGAGCGGCGTCACAGATACGCAGTATTTT.

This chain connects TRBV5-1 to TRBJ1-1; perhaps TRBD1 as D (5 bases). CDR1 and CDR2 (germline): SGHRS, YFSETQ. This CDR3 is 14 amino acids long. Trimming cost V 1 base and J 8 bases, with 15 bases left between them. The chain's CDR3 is CASSLSQALGEAFF. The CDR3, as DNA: TGCGCCAGCAGCTTGTCACAGGCCCTTGGGGAAGCTTTCTTT.

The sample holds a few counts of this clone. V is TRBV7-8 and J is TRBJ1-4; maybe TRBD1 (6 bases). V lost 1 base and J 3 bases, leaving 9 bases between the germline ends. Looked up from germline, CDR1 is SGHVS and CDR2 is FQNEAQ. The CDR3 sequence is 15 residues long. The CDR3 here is CASSLDPGANEKLFF. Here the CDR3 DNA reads TGTGCCAGCAGCTTAGACCCAGGGGCTAATGAAAAACTGTTTTTT.

The CDR3 DNA sequence: TGTGCCAGCAGCTCCGGACAGGGCACAAGGACAGATACGCAGTATTTT. Translated, it gives CASSSGQGTRTDTQYF. This sequence joins TRBV11-2 and TRBJ2-3; 8 bases map to TRBD1. This CDR3 contains 16 residues. V shed 4 bases, J shed 3 bases, and the junction held 9 bases outside the gene matches. CDR1 is SGHAT and CDR2 is FQNNGV in the germline V gene.

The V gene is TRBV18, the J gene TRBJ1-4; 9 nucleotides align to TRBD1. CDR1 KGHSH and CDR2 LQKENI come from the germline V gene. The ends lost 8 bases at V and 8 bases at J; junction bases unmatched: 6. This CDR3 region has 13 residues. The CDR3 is CASTGQGNEKLFF. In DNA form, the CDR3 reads TGTGCCAGCACGGGACAGGGAAACGAAAAACTGTTTTTT.

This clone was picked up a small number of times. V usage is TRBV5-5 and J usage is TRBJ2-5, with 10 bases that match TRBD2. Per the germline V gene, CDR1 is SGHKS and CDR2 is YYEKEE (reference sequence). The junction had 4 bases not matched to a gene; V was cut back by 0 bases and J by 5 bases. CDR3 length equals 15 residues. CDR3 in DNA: TGTGCCAGCAGCTTGGATTTGACTAGCGGGGAGACCCAGTACTTC. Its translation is CASSLDLTSGETQYF.

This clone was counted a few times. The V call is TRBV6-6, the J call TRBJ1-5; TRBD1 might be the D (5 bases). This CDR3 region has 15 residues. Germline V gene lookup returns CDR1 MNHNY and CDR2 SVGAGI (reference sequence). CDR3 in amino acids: CAAKSVQVDNQPQHF. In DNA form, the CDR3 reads TGTGCGGCCAAGAGCGTACAGGTGGACAATCAGCCCCAGCATTTT.

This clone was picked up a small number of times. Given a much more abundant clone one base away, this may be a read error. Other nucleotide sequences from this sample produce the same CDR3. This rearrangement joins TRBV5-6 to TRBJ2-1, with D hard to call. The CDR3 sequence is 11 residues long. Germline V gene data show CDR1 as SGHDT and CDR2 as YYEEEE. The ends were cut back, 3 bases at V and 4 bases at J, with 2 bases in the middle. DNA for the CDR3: TGTGCCAGCAGCTCGTACAATGAGCAGTTCTTC. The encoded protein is CASSSYNEQFF. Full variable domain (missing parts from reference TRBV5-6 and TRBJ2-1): DAGVTQSPTHLIKTRGQQVTLRCSPKSGHDTVSWYQQALGQGPQFIFQYYEEEERQRGNFPDRFSGHQFPNYSSELNVNALLLGDSALYLCASSSYNEQFFGPGTRLTVL.

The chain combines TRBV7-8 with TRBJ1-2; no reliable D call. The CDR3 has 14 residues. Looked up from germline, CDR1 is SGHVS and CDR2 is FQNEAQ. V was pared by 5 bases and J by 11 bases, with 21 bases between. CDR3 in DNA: TGTGCCAGCAGCGCGGGCCCCACAGAACCCTTGTACACCTTC. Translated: CASSAGPTEPLYTF.

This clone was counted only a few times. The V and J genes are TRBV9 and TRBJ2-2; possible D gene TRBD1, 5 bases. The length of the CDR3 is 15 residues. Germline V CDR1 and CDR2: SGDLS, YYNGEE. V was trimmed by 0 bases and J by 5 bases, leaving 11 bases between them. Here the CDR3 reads CASSVATPGTGELFF. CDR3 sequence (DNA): TGTGCCAGCAGCGTAGCTACGCCAGGGACCGGGGAGCTGTTTTTT.

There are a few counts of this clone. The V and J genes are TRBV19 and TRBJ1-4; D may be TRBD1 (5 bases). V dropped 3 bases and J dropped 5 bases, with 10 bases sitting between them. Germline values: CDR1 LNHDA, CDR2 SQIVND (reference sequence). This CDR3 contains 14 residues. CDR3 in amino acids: CASSIQGGNEKLFF. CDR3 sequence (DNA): TGTGCCAGTAGTATCCAGGGCGGGAATGAAAAACTGTTTTTT.

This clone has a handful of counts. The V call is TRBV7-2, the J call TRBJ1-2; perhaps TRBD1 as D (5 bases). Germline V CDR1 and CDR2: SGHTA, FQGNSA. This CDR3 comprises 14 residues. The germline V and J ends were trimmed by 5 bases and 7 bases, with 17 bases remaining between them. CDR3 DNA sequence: TGTGCCAGCAGCCCATATGGGGGGGTGGCTGGCTACACCTTC. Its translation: CASSPYGGVAGYTF. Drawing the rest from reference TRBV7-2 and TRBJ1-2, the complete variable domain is GAGVSQSPSNKVTEKGKDVELRCDPISGHTALYWYRQSLGQGLEFLIYFQGNSAPDKSGLPSDRFSAERTGGSVSTLTIQRTQQEDSAVYLCASSPYGGVAGYTFGSGTRLTVV.

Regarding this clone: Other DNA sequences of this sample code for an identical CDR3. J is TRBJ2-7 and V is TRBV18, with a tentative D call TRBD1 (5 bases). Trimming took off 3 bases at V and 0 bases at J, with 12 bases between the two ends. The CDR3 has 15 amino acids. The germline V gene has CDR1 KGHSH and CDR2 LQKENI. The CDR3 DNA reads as TGTGCCAGCTCACCCTCGACCGACAGCTCCTACGAGCAGTACTTC. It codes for CASSPSTDSSYEQYF.